This is a list of T cell receptor beta chains from one sample in a study of a mutant IDH1 vaccine in newly diagnosed glioma. Their cognate antigens are unknown. The repertoire was sequenced with immunoSEQ multiplex PCR; TCRdb's copy has only in-frame clones and lacks some. The repertoire holds tens of thousands of clones, with around 89% as singletons. Specimen: PBMCs, collected from a glioma patient whose treatment included an IDH1 peptide vaccine. These receptors were taken from a woman aged 40 to 49 with glioma. The CDR3 runs from the conserved cysteine through the conserved F or W. D genes are given only for firm matches. For some rows the clone size is stated as once, few or many, or as a class when expanded; others skip it.

cdr3_length: 13; d_call: TRBD1; v_call: TRBV30; j_call: TRBJ1-1; clone_size: -; cdr3_aa: CAWSGTVNTEAFF; cdr3_nt: TGTGCCTGGAGCGGGACAGTGAACACTGAAGCTTTCTTT
cdr3_length: 12; d_call: -; v_call: TRBV29-1; j_call: TRBJ1-1; clone_size: few; cdr3_aa: CSVTPGGRVAFF; cdr3_nt: TGCAGCGTTACCCCCGGTGGCAGGGTGGCTTTCTTT
cdr3_length: 15; d_call: -; v_call: TRBV4-1; j_call: TRBJ1-5; clone_size: -; cdr3_aa: CASSQDPGSVQPQHF; cdr3_nt: TGCGCCAGCAGCCAAGATCCCGGGTCGGTTCAGCCCCAGCATTTT
cdr3_length: 17; d_call: -; v_call: TRBV4-1; j_call: TRBJ1-2; clone_size: -; cdr3_aa: CASSQGTALGVGFGYTF; cdr3_nt: TGCGCCAGCAGCCAAGGAACGGCACTAGGGGTCGGGTTTGGCTACACCTTC
cdr3_length: 17; d_call: TRBD1; v_call: TRBV27; j_call: TRBJ1-2; clone_size: -; cdr3_aa: CASSSEPTGRINYGYTF; cdr3_nt: TGTGCCAGCAGTTCCGAACCGACAGGGAGGATAAACTATGGCTACACCTTC
cdr3_length: 16; d_call: TRBD1; v_call: TRBV7-2; j_call: TRBJ2-4; clone_size: -; cdr3_aa: CASSLAARGQGNIQYF; cdr3_nt: TGTGCCAGCAGCTTAGCCGCCAGGGGGCAGGGAAACATTCAGTACTTC
cdr3_length: 13; d_call: TRBD2; v_call: TRBV7-2; j_call: TRBJ2-3; clone_size: once; cdr3_aa: CASSWRGADTQYF; cdr3_nt: TGTGCCAGCAGCTGGCGGGGGGCAGATACGCAGTATTTT
cdr3_length: 16; d_call: -; v_call: TRBV7-8; j_call: TRBJ1-4; clone_size: few; cdr3_aa: CASSSSGGELDEKLFF; cdr3_nt: TGTGCCAGCAGCTCTAGCGGCGGGGAGCTCGATGAAAAACTGTTTTTT
cdr3_length: 11; d_call: -; v_call: TRBV6-6; j_call: TRBJ1-5; clone_size: -; cdr3_aa: CASSRREPQHF; cdr3_nt: TGTGCCAGCAGCAGAAGGGAGCCCCAGCATTTT
cdr3_length: 16; d_call: TRBD2; v_call: TRBV7-3; j_call: TRBJ2-1; clone_size: -; cdr3_aa: CASSLSGGRAADEQFF; cdr3_nt: TGTGCCAGCAGCTTAAGTGGCGGGAGGGCGGCGGATGAGCAGTTCTTC
cdr3_length: 16; d_call: -; v_call: TRBV6-1; j_call: TRBJ1-4; clone_size: -; cdr3_aa: CASSEMWGSTNEKLFF; cdr3_nt: TGTGCCAGCAGTGAAATGTGGGGGTCCACTAATGAAAAACTGTTTTTT
cdr3_length: 16; d_call: TRBD1; v_call: TRBV28; j_call: TRBJ1-5; clone_size: once; cdr3_aa: CASSPRRQGRDQPQHF; cdr3_nt: TGTGCCAGCAGTCCTAGGCGACAGGGGAGGGACCAGCCCCAGCATTTT
cdr3_length: 15; d_call: TRBD2; v_call: TRBV15; j_call: TRBJ2-1; clone_size: -; cdr3_aa: CATDLGLAGGDEQFF; cdr3_nt: TGTGCCACGGACCTGGGACTAGCGGGAGGGGACGAGCAGTTCTTC
cdr3_length: 17; d_call: TRBD2; v_call: TRBV9; j_call: TRBJ2-3; clone_size: once; cdr3_aa: CASSVSKAGGDADTQYF; cdr3_nt: TGTGCCAGCAGCGTAAGTAAAGCGGGAGGGGACGCAGATACGCAGTATTTT
cdr3_length: 14; d_call: -; v_call: TRBV15; j_call: TRBJ1-1; clone_size: -; cdr3_aa: CATRDRSLNTEAFF; cdr3_nt: TGTGCCACCAGGGACCGCTCATTGAACACTGAAGCTTTCTTT
cdr3_length: 14; d_call: TRBD1; v_call: TRBV18; j_call: TRBJ1-4; clone_size: few; cdr3_aa: CASSPSRQGEKLFF; cdr3_nt: TGTGCCAGCTCACCAAGCAGACAGGGGGAAAAACTGTTTTTT
cdr3_length: 15; d_call: TRBD1; v_call: TRBV30; j_call: TRBJ1-1; clone_size: -; cdr3_aa: CAWSLPDRANTEAFF; cdr3_nt: TGTGCCTGGAGCCTTCCAGACAGGGCCAACACTGAAGCTTTCTTT
cdr3_length: 14; d_call: -; v_call: TRBV10-1; j_call: TRBJ2-3; clone_size: -; cdr3_aa: CASSGPGRRDTQYF; cdr3_nt: TGCGCCAGCAGTGGACCCGGCAGGAGAGATACGCAGTATTTT
cdr3_length: 15; d_call: -; v_call: TRBV5-4; j_call: TRBJ1-6; clone_size: -; cdr3_aa: CASSLGPAANSPLHF; cdr3_nt: TGTGCCAGCAGCTTGGGTCCTGCAGCTAATTCACCCCTCCACTTT
cdr3_length: 15; d_call: -; v_call: TRBV6-5; j_call: TRBJ1-2; clone_size: -; cdr3_aa: CASSYSLYTNYGYTF; cdr3_nt: TGTGCCAGCAGTTACTCCTTATATACTAACTATGGCTACACCTTC
cdr3_length: 15; d_call: TRBD1; v_call: TRBV29-1; j_call: TRBJ1-4; clone_size: -; cdr3_aa: CSVEGDRATNEKLFF; cdr3_nt: TGCAGCGTTGAAGGAGACAGGGCAACTAATGAAAAACTGTTTTTT
cdr3_length: 15; d_call: TRBD1; v_call: TRBV27; j_call: TRBJ1-6; clone_size: -; cdr3_aa: CASRPGGGRNSPLHF; cdr3_nt: TGTGCCAGCAGGCCAGGGGGCGGAAGAAATTCACCCCTCCACTTT
cdr3_length: 15; d_call: TRBD2; v_call: TRBV10-2; j_call: TRBJ2-3; clone_size: -; cdr3_aa: CASSDGGGGTDTQYF; cdr3_nt: TGCGCCAGCAGTGACGGCGGGGGTGGCACAGATACGCAGTATTTT
cdr3_length: 12; d_call: TRBD1; v_call: TRBV2; j_call: TRBJ2-5; clone_size: -; cdr3_aa: CASRLTGETQYF; cdr3_nt: TGTGCCAGCCGATTGACAGGGGAGACCCAGTACTTC
cdr3_length: 13; d_call: -; v_call: TRBV10-3; j_call: TRBJ2-7; clone_size: -; cdr3_aa: CAIRGARSYEQYF; cdr3_nt: TGTGCCATCAGGGGGGCTCGCTCCTACGAGCAGTACTTC
cdr3_length: 17; d_call: TRBD1; v_call: TRBV7-2; j_call: TRBJ2-1; clone_size: -; cdr3_aa: CASRRTTGGFSYNEQFF; cdr3_nt: TGTGCCAGCAGACGCACGACAGGGGGCTTTTCCTACAATGAGCAGTTCTTC
cdr3_length: 14; d_call: TRBD1; v_call: TRBV6-5; j_call: TRBJ2-7; clone_size: few; cdr3_aa: CASSQTGASYEQYF; cdr3_nt: TGTGCCAGCAGTCAAACAGGGGCCTCCTACGAGCAGTACTTC
cdr3_length: 15; d_call: -; v_call: TRBV7-8; j_call: TRBJ2-5; clone_size: -; cdr3_aa: CASSLRTQRGETQYF; cdr3_nt: TGTGCCAGCAGCTTAAGGACCCAAAGGGGAGAGACCCAGTACTTC